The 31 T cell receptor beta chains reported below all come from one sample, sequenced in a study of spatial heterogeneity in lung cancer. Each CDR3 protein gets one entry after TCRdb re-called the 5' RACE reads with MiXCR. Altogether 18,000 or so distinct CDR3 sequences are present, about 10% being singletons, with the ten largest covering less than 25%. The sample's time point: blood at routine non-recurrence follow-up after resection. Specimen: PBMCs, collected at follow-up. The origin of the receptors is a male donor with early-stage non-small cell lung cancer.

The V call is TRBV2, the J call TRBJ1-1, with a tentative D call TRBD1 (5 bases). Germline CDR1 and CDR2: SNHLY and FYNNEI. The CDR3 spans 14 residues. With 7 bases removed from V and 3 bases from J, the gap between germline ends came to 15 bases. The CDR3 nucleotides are TGTGCCAGCATTGTCGAGCAGGGCCACACTGAAGCTTTCTTT. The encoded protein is CASIVEQGHTEAFF.

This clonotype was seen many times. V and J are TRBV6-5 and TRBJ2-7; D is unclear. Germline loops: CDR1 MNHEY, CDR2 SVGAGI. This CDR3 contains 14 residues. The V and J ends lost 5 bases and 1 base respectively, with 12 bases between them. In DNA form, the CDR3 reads TGTGCCAGCAGTCTCAGCCAGGCATCCTACGAGCAGTACTTC. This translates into CASSLSQASYEQYF.

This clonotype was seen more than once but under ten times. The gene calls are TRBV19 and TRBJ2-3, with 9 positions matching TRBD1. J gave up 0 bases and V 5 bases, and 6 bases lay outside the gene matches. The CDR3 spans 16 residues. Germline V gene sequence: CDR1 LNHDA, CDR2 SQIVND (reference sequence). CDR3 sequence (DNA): TGTGCCAGTAGTTACCCCGGGACAGGGAGCACAGATACGCAGTATTTT. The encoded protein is CASSYPGTGSTDTQYF.

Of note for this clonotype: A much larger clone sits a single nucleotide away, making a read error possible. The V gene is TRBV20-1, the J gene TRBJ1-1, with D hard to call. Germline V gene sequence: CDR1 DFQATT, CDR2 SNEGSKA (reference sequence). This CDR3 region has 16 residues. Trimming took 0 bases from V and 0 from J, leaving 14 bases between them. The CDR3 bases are TGCAGTGCTAGAGAGGGGTCAGAGACCATGAACACTGAAGCTTTCTTT. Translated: CSAREGSETMNTEAFF.

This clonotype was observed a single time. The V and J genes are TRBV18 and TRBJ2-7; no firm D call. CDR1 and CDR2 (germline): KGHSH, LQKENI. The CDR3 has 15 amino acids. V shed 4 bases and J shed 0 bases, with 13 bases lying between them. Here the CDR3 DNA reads TGTGCCAGCTCACAAGGAAGCCCCCCCTCCTACGAGCAGTACTTC. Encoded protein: CASSQGSPPSYEQYF.

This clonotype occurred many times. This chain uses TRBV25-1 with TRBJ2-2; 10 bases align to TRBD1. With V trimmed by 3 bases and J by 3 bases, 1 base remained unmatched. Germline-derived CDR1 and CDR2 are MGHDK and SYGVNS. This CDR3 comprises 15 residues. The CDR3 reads CASSEGTGDTGELFF. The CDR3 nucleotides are TGTGCCAGCAGTGAGGGGACAGGGGACACCGGGGAGCTGTTTTTT.

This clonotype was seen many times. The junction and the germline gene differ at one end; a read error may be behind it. DNA of the CDR3: TGTGCCAGCAGCTTATTCCGCTCTGGGGCCAACGTCCTGATTTTC. This encodes CASSLFRSGANVLIF. The chain carries TRBV7-9 and TRBJ2-6; D perhaps matches TRBD1 (5 bases). Germline CDR1 reads SEHNR; CDR2 reads FQNEAQ (reference sequence). This CDR3 comprises 15 residues.

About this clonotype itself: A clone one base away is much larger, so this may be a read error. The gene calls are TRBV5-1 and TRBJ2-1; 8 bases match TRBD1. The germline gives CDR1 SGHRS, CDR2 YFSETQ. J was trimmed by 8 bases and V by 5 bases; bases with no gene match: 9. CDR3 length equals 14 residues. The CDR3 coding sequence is TGCGCCAGCAGGTCCGGGACAGGTAGCGATGAGCAGTTCTTC. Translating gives CASRSGTGSDEQFF. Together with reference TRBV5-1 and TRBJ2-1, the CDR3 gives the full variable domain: KAGVTQTPRYLIKTRGQQVTLSCSPISGHRSVSWYQQTPGQGLQFLFEYFSETQRNKGNFPGRFSGRQFSNSRSEMNVSTLELGDSALYLCASRSGTGSDEQFFGPGTRLTVL.

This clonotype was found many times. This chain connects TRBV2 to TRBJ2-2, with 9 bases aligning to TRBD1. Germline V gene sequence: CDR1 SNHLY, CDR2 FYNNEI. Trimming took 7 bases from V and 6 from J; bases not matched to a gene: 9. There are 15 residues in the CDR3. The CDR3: CASNPTGGSAGELFF. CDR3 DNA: TGTGCCAGCAACCCGACAGGGGGATCTGCCGGGGAGCTGTTTTTT.

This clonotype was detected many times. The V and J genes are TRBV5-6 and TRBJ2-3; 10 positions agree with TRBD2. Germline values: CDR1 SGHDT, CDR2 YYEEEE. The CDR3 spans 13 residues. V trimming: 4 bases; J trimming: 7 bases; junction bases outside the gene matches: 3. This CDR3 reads CASSGTSAYTQYF. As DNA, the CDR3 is TGTGCCAGCAGCGGGACTAGCGCCTATACGCAGTATTTT.

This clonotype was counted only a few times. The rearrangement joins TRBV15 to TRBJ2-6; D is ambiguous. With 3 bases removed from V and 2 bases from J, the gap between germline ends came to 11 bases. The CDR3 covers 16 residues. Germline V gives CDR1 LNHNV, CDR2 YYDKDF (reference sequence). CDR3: CATSSPRPAGANVLTF. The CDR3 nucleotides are TGTGCCACCAGCAGTCCCCGCCCAGCTGGGGCCAACGTCCTGACTTTC.

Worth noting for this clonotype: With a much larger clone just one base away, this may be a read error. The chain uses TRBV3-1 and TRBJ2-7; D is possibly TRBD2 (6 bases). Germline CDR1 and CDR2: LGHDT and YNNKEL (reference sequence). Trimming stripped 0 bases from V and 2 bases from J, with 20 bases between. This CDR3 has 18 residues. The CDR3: CASSQEGLAIYGPYEQYF. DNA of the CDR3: TGTGCCAGCAGCCAAGAAGGGCTAGCGATATATGGCCCCTACGAGCAGTACTTC.

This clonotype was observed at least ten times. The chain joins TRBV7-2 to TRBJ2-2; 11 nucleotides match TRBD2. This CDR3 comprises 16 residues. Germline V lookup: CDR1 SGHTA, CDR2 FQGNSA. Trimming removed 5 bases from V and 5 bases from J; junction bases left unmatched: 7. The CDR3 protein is CASSQIAGGPTGELFF. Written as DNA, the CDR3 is TGTGCCAGCAGCCAGATAGCGGGGGGGCCAACCGGGGAGCTGTTTTTT.

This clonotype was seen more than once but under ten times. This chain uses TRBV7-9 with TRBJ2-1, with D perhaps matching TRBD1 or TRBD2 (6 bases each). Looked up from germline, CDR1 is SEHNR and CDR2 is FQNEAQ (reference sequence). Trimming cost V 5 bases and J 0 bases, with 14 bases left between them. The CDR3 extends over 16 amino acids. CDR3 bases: TGTGCCAGCAGCCCGTTAAGGGGGGACTCCTACAATGAGCAGTTCTTC. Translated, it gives CASSPLRGDSYNEQFF. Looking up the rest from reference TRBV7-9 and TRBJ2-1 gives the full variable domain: DTGVSQNPRHKITKRGQNVTFRCDPISEHNRLYWYRQTLGQGPEFLTYFQNEAQLEKSRLLSDRFSAERPKGSFSTLEIQRTEQGDSAMYLCASSPLRGDSYNEQFFGPGTRLTVL.

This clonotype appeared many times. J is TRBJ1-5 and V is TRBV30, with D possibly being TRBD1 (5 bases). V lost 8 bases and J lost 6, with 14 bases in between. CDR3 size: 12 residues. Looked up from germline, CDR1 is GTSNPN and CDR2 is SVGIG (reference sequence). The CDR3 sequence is CAEGHRGQPQHF. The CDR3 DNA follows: TGTGCCGAGGGGCATAGGGGTCAGCCCCAGCATTTT.

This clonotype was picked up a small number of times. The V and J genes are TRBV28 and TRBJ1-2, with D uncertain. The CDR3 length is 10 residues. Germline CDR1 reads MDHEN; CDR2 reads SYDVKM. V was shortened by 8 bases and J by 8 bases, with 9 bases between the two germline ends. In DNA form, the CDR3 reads TGTGCCAGCGGATTAGACGGCTACACCTTC. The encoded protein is CASGLDGYTF.

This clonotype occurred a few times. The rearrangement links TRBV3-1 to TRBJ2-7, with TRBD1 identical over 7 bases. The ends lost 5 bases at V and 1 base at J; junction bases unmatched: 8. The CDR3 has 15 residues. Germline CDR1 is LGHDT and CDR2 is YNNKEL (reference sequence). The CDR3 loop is CASSMTPRGSYEQYF. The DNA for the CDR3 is TGTGCCAGCAGCATGACCCCCAGGGGGTCCTACGAGCAGTACTTC.

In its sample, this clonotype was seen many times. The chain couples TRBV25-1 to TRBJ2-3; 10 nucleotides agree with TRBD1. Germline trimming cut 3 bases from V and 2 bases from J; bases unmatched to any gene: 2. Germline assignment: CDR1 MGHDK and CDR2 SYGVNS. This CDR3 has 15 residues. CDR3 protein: CASSDGTGVTDTQYF. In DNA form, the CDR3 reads TGTGCCAGCAGTGACGGGACAGGGGTCACAGATACGCAGTATTTT.

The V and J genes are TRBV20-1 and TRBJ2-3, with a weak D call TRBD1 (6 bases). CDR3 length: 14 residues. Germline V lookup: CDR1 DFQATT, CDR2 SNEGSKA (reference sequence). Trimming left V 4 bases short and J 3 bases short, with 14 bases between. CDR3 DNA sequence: TGCAGTGCTATATCATACCAGGGGACAGATACGCAGTATTTT. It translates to CSAISYQGTDTQYF.

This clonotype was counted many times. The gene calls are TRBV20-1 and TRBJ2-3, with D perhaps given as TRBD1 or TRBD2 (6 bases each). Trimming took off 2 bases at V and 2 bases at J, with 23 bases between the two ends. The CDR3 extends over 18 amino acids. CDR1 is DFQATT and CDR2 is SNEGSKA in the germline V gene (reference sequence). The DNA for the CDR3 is TGCAGTGCTAGAATCGGGGGCCCGGAATTTTGGGTCACAGATACGCAGTATTTT. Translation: CSARIGGPEFWVTDTQYF.

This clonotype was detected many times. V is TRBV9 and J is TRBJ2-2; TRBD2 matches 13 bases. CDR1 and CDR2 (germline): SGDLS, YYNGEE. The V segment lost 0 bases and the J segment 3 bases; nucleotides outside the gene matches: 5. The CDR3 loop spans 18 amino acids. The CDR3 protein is CASSVGTSGRGYTGELFF. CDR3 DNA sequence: TGTGCCAGCAGCGTAGGGACTAGCGGGAGAGGGTACACCGGGGAGCTGTTTTTT.

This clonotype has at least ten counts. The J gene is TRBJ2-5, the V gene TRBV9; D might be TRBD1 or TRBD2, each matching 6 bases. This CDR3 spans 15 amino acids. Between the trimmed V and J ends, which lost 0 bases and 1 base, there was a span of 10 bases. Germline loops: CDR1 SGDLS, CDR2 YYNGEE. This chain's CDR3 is CASSVEGGPQETQYF. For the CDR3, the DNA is TGTGCCAGCAGCGTAGAGGGGGGACCCCAAGAGACCCAGTACTTC.

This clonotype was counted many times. CDR3 nucleotides: TGTGCCACCAGTGATGGGCAGCACTCTGGGGCCAACGTCCTGACTTTC. Encoded protein: CATSDGQHSGANVLTF. This chain connects TRBV24-1 to TRBJ2-6; no clear D gene. Trimming cost V 3 bases and J 0 bases, with 8 bases left between them. The CDR3 covers 16 residues. Germline CDR1 reads KGHDR; CDR2 reads SFDVKD.

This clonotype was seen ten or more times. The CDR3 here is CASSSDGRVVYEQYF. CDR3 coding DNA: TGTGCCAGCAGCTCCGATGGGAGGGTAGTCTACGAGCAGTACTTC. The chain links TRBV6-2 or TRBV6-3 to TRBJ2-7, with 7 bases fitting TRBD2. CDR3 length: 15 amino acids. Germline V lookup: CDR1 MNHEY, CDR2 SVGEGT. The V and J ends lost 6 bases and 3 bases, in that order; junction bases with no gene match: 11.

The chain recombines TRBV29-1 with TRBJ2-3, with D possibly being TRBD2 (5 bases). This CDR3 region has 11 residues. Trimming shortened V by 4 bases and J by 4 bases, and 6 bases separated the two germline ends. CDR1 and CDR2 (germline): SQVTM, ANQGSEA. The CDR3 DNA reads TGCAGCGTTGGGACTGCAGATACGCAGTATTTT. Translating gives CSVGTADTQYF.

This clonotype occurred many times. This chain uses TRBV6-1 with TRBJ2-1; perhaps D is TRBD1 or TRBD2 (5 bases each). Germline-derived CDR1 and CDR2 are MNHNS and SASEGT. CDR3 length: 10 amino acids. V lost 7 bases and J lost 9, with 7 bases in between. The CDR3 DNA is TGTGCCAGCATGGGGGTTGAGCAGTTCTTC. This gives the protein CASMGVEQFF.

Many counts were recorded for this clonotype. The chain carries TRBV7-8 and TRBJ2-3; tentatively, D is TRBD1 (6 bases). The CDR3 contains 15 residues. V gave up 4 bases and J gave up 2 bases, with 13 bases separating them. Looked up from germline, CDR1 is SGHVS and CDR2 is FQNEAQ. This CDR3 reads CASSSETGHTDTQYF. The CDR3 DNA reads TGTGCCAGCAGCTCCGAGACAGGCCACACAGATACGCAGTATTTT.

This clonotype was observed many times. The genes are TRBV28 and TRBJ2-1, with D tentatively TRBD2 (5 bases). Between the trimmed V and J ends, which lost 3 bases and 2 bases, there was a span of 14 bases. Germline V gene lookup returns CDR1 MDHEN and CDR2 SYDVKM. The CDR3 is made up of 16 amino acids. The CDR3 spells CASSLGWEQTYNEQFF. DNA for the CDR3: TGTGCCAGCAGTTTGGGGTGGGAGCAAACCTACAATGAGCAGTTCTTC.

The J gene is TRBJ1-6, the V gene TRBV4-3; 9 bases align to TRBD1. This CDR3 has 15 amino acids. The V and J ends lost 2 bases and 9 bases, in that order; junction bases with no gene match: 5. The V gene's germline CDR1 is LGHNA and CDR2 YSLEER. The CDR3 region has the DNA TGCGCCAGCAGCCAAAGTGGACAGGGGACTTCACCCCTCCACTTT. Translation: CASSQSGQGTSPLHF.

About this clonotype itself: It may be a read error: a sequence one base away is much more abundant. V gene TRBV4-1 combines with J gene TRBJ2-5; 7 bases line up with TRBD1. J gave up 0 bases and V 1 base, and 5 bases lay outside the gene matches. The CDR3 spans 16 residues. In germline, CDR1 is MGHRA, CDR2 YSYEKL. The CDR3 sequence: CASSQAMTGNQETQYF. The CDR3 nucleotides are TGCGCCAGCAGCCAAGCGATGACAGGGAACCAAGAGACCCAGTACTTC.

The DNA for the CDR3 is TGCAGCGTTGTCAGGCCGGACAGTCTCGATGAGCAGTTCTTC. This translates into CSVVRPDSLDEQFF. The chain couples TRBV29-1 to TRBJ2-1; maybe TRBD1 (6 bases). In germline, CDR1 is SQVTM, CDR2 ANQGSEA. This CDR3 comprises 14 residues. V shed 4 bases and J shed 8 bases, with 18 bases lying between them.